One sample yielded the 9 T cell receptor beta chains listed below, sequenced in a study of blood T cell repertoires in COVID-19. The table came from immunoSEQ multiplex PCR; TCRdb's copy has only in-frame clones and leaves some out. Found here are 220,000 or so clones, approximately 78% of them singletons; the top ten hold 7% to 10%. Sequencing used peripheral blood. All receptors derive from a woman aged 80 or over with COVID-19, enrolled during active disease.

The CDR3 DNA follows: TGTGCCAGCAGCTTAATGGCTGCCTACGAGCAGTACTTC. It is translated as CASSLMAAYEQYF. The V gene is TRBV7-2, the J gene TRBJ2-7; unclear D gene. Germline V gene data show CDR1 as SGHTA and CDR2 as FQGNSA. The CDR3 extends over 13 amino acids. The germline V and J ends were trimmed by 2 bases and 2 bases, with 7 bases remaining between them. The variable domain in full, with the rest retrieved from reference TRBV7-2 and TRBJ2-7, is GAGVSQSPSNKVTEKGKDVELRCDPISGHTALYWYRQSLGQGLEFLIYFQGNSAPDKSGLPSDRFSAERTGGSVSTLTIQRTQQEDSAVYLCASSLMAAYEQYFGPGTRLTVT.

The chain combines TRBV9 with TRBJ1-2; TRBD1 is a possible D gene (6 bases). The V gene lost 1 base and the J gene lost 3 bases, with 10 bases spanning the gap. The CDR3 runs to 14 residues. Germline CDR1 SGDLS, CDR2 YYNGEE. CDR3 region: CASSVMDSHYGYTF. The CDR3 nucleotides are TGTGCCAGCAGCGTAATGGACAGTCACTATGGCTACACCTTC.

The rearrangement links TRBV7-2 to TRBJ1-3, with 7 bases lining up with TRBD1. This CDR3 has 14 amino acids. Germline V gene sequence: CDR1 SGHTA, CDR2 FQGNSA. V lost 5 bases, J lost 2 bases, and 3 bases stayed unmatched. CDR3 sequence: CASSLDRAGNTIYF. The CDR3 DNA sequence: TGTGCCAGCAGCCTTGACAGGGCTGGAAACACCATATATTTT.

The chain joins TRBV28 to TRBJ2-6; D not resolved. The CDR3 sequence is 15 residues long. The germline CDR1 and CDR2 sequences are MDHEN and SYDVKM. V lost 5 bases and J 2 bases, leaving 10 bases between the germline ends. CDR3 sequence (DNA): TGTGCCAGCAGTGGAGACTTGGCTGGGGCCAACGTCCTGACTTTC. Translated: CASSGDLAGANVLTF.

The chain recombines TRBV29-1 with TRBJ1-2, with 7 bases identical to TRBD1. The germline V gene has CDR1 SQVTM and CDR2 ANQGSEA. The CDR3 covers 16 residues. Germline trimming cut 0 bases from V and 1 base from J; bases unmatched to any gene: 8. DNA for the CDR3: TGCAGCGTTGAAGATCGTTGGGGACAGCTTAACTATGGCTACACCTTC. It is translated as CSVEDRWGQLNYGYTF.

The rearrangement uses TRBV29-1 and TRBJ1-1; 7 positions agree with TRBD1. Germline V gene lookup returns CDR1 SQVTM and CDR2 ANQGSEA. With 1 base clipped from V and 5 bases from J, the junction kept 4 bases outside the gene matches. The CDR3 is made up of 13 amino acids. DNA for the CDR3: TGCAGCGTTGAAGGCGACAGGGCTACTGAAGCTTTCTTT. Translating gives CSVEGDRATEAFF.

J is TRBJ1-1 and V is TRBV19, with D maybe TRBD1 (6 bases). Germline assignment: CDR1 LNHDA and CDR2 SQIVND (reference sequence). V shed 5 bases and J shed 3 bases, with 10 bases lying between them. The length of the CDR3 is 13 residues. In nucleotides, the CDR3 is TGTGCCAGTAGTGTACAGGGATACACTGAAGCTTTCTTT. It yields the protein CASSVQGYTEAFF. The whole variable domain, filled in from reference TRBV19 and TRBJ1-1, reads DGGITQSPKYLFRKEGQNVTLSCEQNLNHDAMYWYRQDPGQGLRLIYYSQIVNDFQKGDIAEGYSVSREKKESFPLTVTSAQKNPTAFYLCASSVQGYTEAFFGQGTRLTVV.

The CDR3 coding sequence is TGTGCCAGCAGCCTCTGGACTATATCTAACACCGGGGAGCTGTTTTTT. The encoded protein is CASSLWTISNTGELFF. This chain uses TRBV3-1 (or the pseudogene TRBV3-2) with TRBJ2-2; possibly TRBD2 for D (6 bases). Trimming cost V 4 bases and J 2 bases, with 14 bases left between them. The germline gives CDR1 LGHDT, CDR2 YNNKEL (reference sequence). The CDR3 is made up of 16 amino acids.

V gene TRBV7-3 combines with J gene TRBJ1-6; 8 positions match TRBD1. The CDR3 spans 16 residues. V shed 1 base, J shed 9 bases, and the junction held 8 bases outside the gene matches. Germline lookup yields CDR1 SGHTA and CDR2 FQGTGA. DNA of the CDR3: TGTGCCAGCAGCTTAAGGGGAGACAGGGGAGGTTCACCCCTCCACTTT. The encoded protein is CASSLRGDRGGSPLHF.